This is a list of T cell receptor beta chains from one sample in a study of tumor-infiltrating lymphocytes in primary liver carcinoma. Using its own MiXCR run on the multiplex PCR reads, TCRdb lists one record per CDR3 protein. The sample includes fewer than 250,000 distinct CDR3 sequences, around four fifths of them seen just once. Material: tumor tissue from primary liver carcinoma. The receptors here all came from a man between 40 and 49 years old with primary liver carcinoma and hepatitis B virus infection. The CDR3 runs from the conserved cysteine through the conserved F or W. D genes are given only for firm matches. Size is omitted from some rows. Given values are once, few, many or a class for expanded clones.

size	J	V	D	CDR3	DNA
NA	TRBJ1-2	TRBV6-2/TRBV6-3	NA	CASSYAGVGSEGGYTF	TGTGCCAGCAGTTACGCCGGAGTGGGCTCCGAAGGTGGCTACACCTTC
NA	TRBJ2-2	TRBV11-3	NA	CASSLNANTGSCF	TGTGCCAGCAGCTTAAACGCGAACACCGGGAGCTGTTTT
NA	TRBJ1-6	TRBV11-1	NA	CASSRVLVSPLHF	TGTGCCAGCAGCCGGGTACTGGTTTCACCTCTCCACTTT
NA	TRBJ2-1	TRBV11-2	TRBD2	CASGSGTSGLHNEQFF	TGTGCCAGCGGCAGCGGGACTAGCGGGCTACACAATGAGCAGTTCTTC
NA	TRBJ1-5	TRBV29-1	NA	CSVASGSKGQPQHF	TGCAGCGTAGCGTCAGGGAGTAAAGGTCAGCCCCAGCATTTT
NA	TRBJ2-1	TRBV6-2/TRBV6-3	TRBD2	CASNKCSGSYNEQFF	TGTGCCAGCAATAAATGTAGCGGGAGCTACAATGAGCAGTTCTTC
NA	TRBJ2-5	TRBV11-2	NA	CASSSPCQGRETQYF	TGTGCCAGCAGCTCCCCCTGCCAGGGACGAGAGACCCAGTACTTC
NA	TRBJ2-3	TRBV7-8	NA	CASSISGYIDMQYF	TGTGCCAGCAGCATTAGCGGATACATAGATATGCAGTATTTT
once	TRBJ2-3	TRBV5-4	NA	CVSSFGLASSTDTQYF	TGTGTCAGCAGCTTTGGGCTAGCGAGTAGCACCGATACGCAGTATTTT
NA	TRBJ2-3	TRBV30	NA	CAWSYGEHQPQYF	TGTGCCTGGAGTTATGGGGAACATCAGCCCCAGTATTTT
NA	TRBJ2-2	TRBV6-5	NA	CTSSPGVRGGELFF	TGTACCAGCAGCCCCGGCGTCAGAGGCGGGGAGCTGTTTTTT
few	TRBJ2-3	TRBV28	TRBD2	CASSSIAGPGTDTQYF	TGTGCCAGCAGTTCCATAGCGGGACCCGGCACAGATACGCAGTATTTT
NA	TRBJ2-3	TRBV5-1	TRBD2	CASSIGLVGAEDTQYF	TGCGCCAGCAGCATCGGACTAGTAGGAGCGGAGGATACGCAGTATTTT
NA	TRBJ1-5	TRBV10-3	NA	CAISELTGQPQHF	TGCGCCATCAGTGAGTTGACAGGTCAGCCCCAGCATTTT
NA	TRBJ2-7	TRBV5-6	TRBD2	CARCFPGLAYEQYF	TGTGCCAGGTGCTTCCCGGGACTAGCATACGAGCAGTACTTC
NA	TRBJ2-7	TRBV6-1	NA	CASSDTYDLGHYF	TGTGCCAGCAGTGATACTTACGATCTCGGGCACTACTTC
NA	TRBJ2-3	TRBV6-1	NA	CTSSESGSSSGTQYF	TGCACCAGCAGTGAAAGTGGGAGTAGTAGCGGTACGCAGTATTTT
NA	TRBJ2-5	TRBV4-1	NA	CTSSQEGRGETQCF	TGCACCAGCAGCCAAGAAGGGCGCGGGGAGACCCAGTGCTTC
NA	TRBJ2-5	TRBV6-6	TRBD1	CATSYSGTVQETQYF	TGTGCCACCAGTTACTCGGGGACAGTCCAAGAGACCCAGTACTTC
NA	TRBJ2-3	TRBV18	NA	CASSLQGDQPQYF	TGTGCCAGCTCACTACAGGGAGATCAGCCCCAGTATTTT
NA	TRBJ2-1	TRBV5-4	TRBD2	CARSPGLADYNEQFF	TGTGCTAGGAGTCCCGGACTAGCGGACTACAATGAGCAGTTCTTC
NA	TRBJ1-2	TRBV29-1	TRBD1	CSTQDRGYDYTF	TGCAGCACTCAGGACAGGGGATATGACTACACCTTC
NA	TRBJ2-7	TRBV12-5	NA	CVCEGTDSYEQYF	TGTGTCTGTGAGGGGACCGATTCCTACGAGCAGTACTTC
NA	TRBJ1-5	TRBV29-1	TRBD1	CSVGKQGQHQHF	TGCAGCGTTGGGAAACAGGGGCAGCACCAGCATTTT
once	TRBJ2-7	TRBV20-1	NA	CSARQHQRTNLYEQYF	TGCAGTGCTAGACAGCACCAGCGGACTAACCTCTACGAGCAGTACTTC